These 24 T cell receptor beta chains came from one sample sequenced in a study of cytomegalovirus exposure and HLA in healthy donors. This table comes from immunoSEQ multiplex PCR, and its TCRdb copy is limited to in-frame clones, with some not included. The repertoire consists of 100,000 to 150,000 clones, with around nine tenths occurring once and the leading ten covering 1.5% to 2.5%. Sequenced material: PBMCs. These receptors were taken from a woman aged 18-35 years in good health and CMV-seronegative.

This chain joins TRBV10-3 and TRBJ1-3; D unresolved. This CDR3 has 15 amino acids. The germline gives CDR1 ENHRY, CDR2 SYGVKD. The V and J ends lost 6 bases and 0 bases respectively, with 12 bases between them. The CDR3 protein is CAIRPEEGSGNTIYF. The CDR3 DNA is TGTGCCATCAGACCCGAGGAGGGCTCTGGAAACACCATATATTTT.

The V call is TRBV13, the J call TRBJ2-7, with 8 bases matching TRBD2. V shed 5 bases and J 4 bases; nucleotides not matched to a gene: 13. The CDR3 length is 16 residues. Germline V gene sequence: CDR1 PRHDT, CDR2 FYEKMQ (reference sequence). CDR3 sequence reads: CASSTRAGAEIYEQYF. CDR3 nucleotides: TGTGCCAGCAGCACGCGAGCGGGAGCGGAAATTTACGAGCAGTACTTC.

The rearrangement joins TRBV5-6 to TRBJ2-1; 12 bases are shared with TRBD2. The CDR3 length is 16 residues. J gave up 8 bases and V 4 bases, and 10 bases lay outside the gene matches. CDR1 is SGHDT, CDR2 YYEEEE, per germline. The CDR3 is CASSVTSSGRGDEQFF. CDR3 in DNA: TGTGCCAGCAGCGTAACTTCTAGCGGGAGGGGGGATGAGCAGTTCTTC.

The chain links TRBV27 to TRBJ2-6, with D possibly matching TRBD1 (6 bases). The V and J ends lost 0 bases and 0 bases respectively, with 15 bases between them. Germline V gene data show CDR1 as MNHEY and CDR2 as SMNVEV (reference sequence). The CDR3 runs to 19 residues. The CDR3 loop reads CASSLSHPGVTSGANVLTF. CDR3 nucleotides: TGTGCCAGCAGTTTATCGCACCCAGGGGTCACCTCTGGGGCCAACGTCCTGACTTTC.

The CDR3 sequence: CASSLNNNYGYTF. DNA of the CDR3: TGTGCCAGCAGCTTGAACAATAACTATGGCTACACCTTC. The chain links TRBV5-4 to TRBJ1-2; D not resolved. The CDR3 extends over 13 amino acids. The V end lost 1 base, the J end lost 1 base, and 5 bases lay between the germline ends. Germline V gene sequence: CDR1 SGHNT, CDR2 YYREEE (reference sequence).

Concerning this clone: Other DNA sequences within the sample encode an identical CDR3. This sequence joins TRBV19 and TRBJ2-3; D may be TRBD2 (6 bases). The CDR3 spans 14 residues. The ends were cut back, 3 bases at V and 6 bases at J, with 13 bases in the middle. Germline values: CDR1 LNHDA, CDR2 SQIVND (reference sequence). CDR3 DNA: TGTGCCAGTAGTATTGGAGGGAGCCCGGATACGCAGTATTTT. Residues: CASSIGGSPDTQYF.

This chain links TRBV5-8 with TRBJ2-1; TRBD2 matches at 8 bases. J lost 8 bases, V lost 0 bases, and 7 bases had no gene match. The germline CDR1 and CDR2 sequences are SGHTS and YDEGEE. The CDR3 is 15 residues long. The CDR3 sequence is CASSLVTGGIDEQFF. The CDR3 coding sequence is TGTGCCAGCAGCTTGGTGACGGGGGGGATAGATGAGCAGTTCTTC.

In this sample, this clone turned up once. The genes are TRBV27 and TRBJ2-2, with 7 nucleotides matching TRBD2. The CDR3 covers 14 residues. CDR1 and CDR2 (germline): MNHEY, SMNVEV (reference sequence). V trimming: 3 bases; J trimming: 6 bases; junction bases outside the gene matches: 4. CDR3 region: CASSFGGEAGELFF. In nucleotides, the CDR3 is TGTGCCAGCAGTTTTGGGGGGGAGGCCGGGGAGCTGTTTTTT.

The J gene is TRBJ2-3, the V gene TRBV6-5, with D tentatively TRBD1 (7 bases). CDR3 length: 14 amino acids. V dropped 1 base and J dropped 5 bases, with 10 bases sitting between them. In germline, CDR1 is MNHEY, CDR2 SVGAGI. CDR3 loop: CASSYWQGGDTQYF. The DNA of the CDR3 is TGTGCCAGCAGTTACTGGCAGGGGGGAGATACGCAGTATTTT.

V is TRBV5-1 and J is TRBJ2-3; D gene unclear. This CDR3 has 15 residues. CDR1 SGHRS and CDR2 YFSETQ come from the germline V gene. Trimming left V 0 bases short and J 1 base short, with 9 bases between. The CDR3 sequence is CASSLGGMGTDTQYF. CDR3 bases: TGCGCCAGCAGCTTGGGAGGTATGGGCACAGATACGCAGTATTTT.

The V gene is TRBV7-2, the J gene TRBJ2-1; 8 positions agree with TRBD2. This CDR3 has 19 residues. Trimming removed 0 bases from V and 0 bases from J; junction bases left unmatched: 10. The V gene's germline CDR1 is SGHTA and CDR2 FQGNSA. The CDR3 loop reads CASSLAAREGRSSYNEQFF. CDR3 sequence (DNA): TGTGCCAGCAGCTTAGCTGCACGGGAGGGCCGCAGCTCCTACAATGAGCAGTTCTTC.

The genes are TRBV4-1 and TRBJ2-2, with 9 bases that match TRBD2. The junction had 15 bases not matched to a gene; V was cut back by 0 bases and J by 7 bases. The CDR3 has 19 residues. From germline, CDR1 is MGHRA and CDR2 YSYEKL. The CDR3 loop is CASSQDRARSGSGSGELFF. In DNA form, the CDR3 reads TGCGCCAGCAGCCAAGATCGGGCCCGTAGCGGGAGCGGAAGCGGGGAGCTGTTTTTT.

The CDR3 region has the DNA TGTGCCTGGAGTGTACAAGGGGTTGGGTATGGCTACACCTTC. Residues: CAWSVQGVGYGYTF. The chain combines TRBV30 with TRBJ1-2; maybe TRBD1 (5 bases). The CDR3 sequence is 14 residues long. Germline CDR1 reads GTSNPN; CDR2 reads SVGIG (reference sequence). The V and J ends lost 0 bases and 5 bases respectively, with 13 bases between them.

This chain links TRBV27 with TRBJ2-7; 10 nucleotides agree with TRBD1. J lost 6 bases, V lost 3 bases, and 5 bases had no gene match. CDR1 is MNHEY and CDR2 is SMNVEV in the germline V gene (reference sequence). This CDR3 comprises 14 residues. The CDR3 coding sequence is TGTGCCAGCAGTTTGGACAGGGGGGGCCTCGAGCAGTACTTC. Translated, it gives CASSLDRGGLEQYF.

V and J are TRBV5-5 and TRBJ1-4, with D perhaps matching TRBD1 (5 bases). Between the trimmed V and J ends, which lost 1 base and 5 bases, there was a span of 12 bases. CDR3 length equals 15 residues. Germline lookup yields CDR1 SGHKS and CDR2 YYEKEE (reference sequence). The CDR3: CASSLPPGVNEKLFF. For the CDR3, the DNA is TGTGCCAGCAGCTTGCCGCCGGGGGTGAATGAAAAACTGTTTTTT. The full variable domain, completed using reference TRBV5-5 and TRBJ1-4, is DAGVTQSPTHLIKTRGQQVTLRCSPISGHKSVSWYQQVLGQGPQFIFQYYEKEERGRGNFPDRFSARQFPNYSSELNVNALLLGDSALYLCASSLPPGVNEKLFFGSGTQLSVL.

Note on this clone: One junction end disagrees with the germline gene, perhaps due to a read error. V usage is TRBV7-7 and J usage is TRBJ2-1, with a possible D match to TRBD2 (6 bases). The CDR3 spans 15 residues. In germline, CDR1 is SSHAT, CDR2 FNYEAQ (reference sequence). The CDR3 region is CASSLVPGAHNEQFF. The CDR3, as DNA: TGTGCTAGCAGCTTAGTTCCGGGAGCTCACAATGAGCAGTTCTTC.

The chain links TRBV28 to TRBJ1-1, with 10 bases that match TRBD1. CDR3 length equals 14 residues. Germline trimming cut 6 bases from V and 3 bases from J; bases unmatched to any gene: 4. CDR1 and CDR2 from the germline V gene are MDHEN and SYDVKM. The CDR3 bases are TGTGCCAGCAGGGACAGGGGGTGGTACACTGAAGCTTTCTTT. This codes for CASRDRGWYTEAFF.

This clone was seen a single time. The V gene is TRBV15, the J gene TRBJ2-2, with 7 bases that match TRBD1. This CDR3 is 17 amino acids long. V lost 0 bases to trimming and J lost 6 bases; unmatched junction nucleotides: 10. Looked up from germline, CDR1 is LNHNV and CDR2 is YYDKDF (reference sequence). The CDR3 spells CATSRDQIQGSAGELFF. The CDR3 DNA is TGTGCCACCAGCAGAGATCAGATACAGGGGAGCGCCGGGGAGCTGTTTTTT.

This chain joins TRBV27 and TRBJ2-2, with a weak D call TRBD1 (6 bases). Germline assignment: CDR1 MNHEY and CDR2 SMNVEV (reference sequence). Trimming removed 6 bases from V and 1 base from J, with 12 bases in between. The CDR3 covers 15 residues. The CDR3 sequence: CASRPLQGNTGELFF. CDR3 DNA: TGTGCCAGCAGGCCCTTACAGGGGAACACCGGGGAGCTGTTTTTT.

The chain carries TRBV2 and TRBJ2-5, with 11 positions matching TRBD2. J lost 4 bases, V lost 8 bases, and 9 bases had no gene match. Germline V gives CDR1 SNHLY, CDR2 FYNNEI. CDR3 length: 15 amino acids. The CDR3 here is CASGGIAGGPETQYF. The CDR3 DNA sequence: TGTGCCAGCGGGGGAATAGCGGGAGGGCCAGAGACCCAGTACTTC.

This clone was observed once. The chain employs TRBV5-4 and TRBJ2-7, with TRBD1 as a possible D gene (6 bases). The length of the CDR3 is 15 residues. V lost 1 base, J lost 3 bases, and 14 bases lay in between. The germline V gene has CDR1 SGHNT and CDR2 YYREEE (reference sequence). CDR3 bases: TGTGCCAGCAGCTTGCCTACAGGGAATCACTACGAGCAGTACTTC. Its protein product is CASSLPTGNHYEQYF.

This chain connects TRBV2 to TRBJ2-5; a possible D gene is TRBD1 (5 bases). V was clipped by 10 bases and J by 5 bases, with 20 bases between them. This CDR3 comprises 14 residues. The germline gives CDR1 SNHLY, CDR2 FYNNEI. The CDR3 reads CATPSRARAETQYF. The CDR3 nucleotides read TGTGCCACCCCCTCCAGGGCTAGGGCCGAGACCCAGTACTTC. Full variable domain (rest looked up from reference TRBV2 and TRBJ2-5): EPEVTQTPSHQVTQMGQEVILRCVPISNHLYFYWYRQILGQKVEFLVSFYNNEISEKSEIFDDQFSVERPDGSNFTLKIRSTKLEDSAMYFCATPSRARAETQYFGPGTRLLVL.

The chain joins TRBV5-5 to TRBJ1-1; 10 bases align to TRBD1. The junction had 6 bases not matched to a gene; V was cut back by 7 bases and J by 6 bases. Germline CDR1 SGHKS, CDR2 YYEKEE (reference sequence). The CDR3 runs to 13 residues. CDR3 DNA sequence: TGTGCCAGCTATTGGACAGGGGGTGCTGAAGCTTTCTTT. This encodes CASYWTGGAEAFF.

Details on this clone: Compared with germline, one end of the junction differs, possibly owing to a read error. CDR3 bases: TGTGCTAGCAGCCCACTAGCGATAGGTGGCTACGAGCAGTACTTC. Translating gives CASSPLAIGGYEQYF. The chain combines TRBV7-7 with TRBJ2-7; TRBD2 agrees at 7 bases. Germline V gives CDR1 SSHAT, CDR2 FNYEAQ (reference sequence). This CDR3 comprises 15 residues.